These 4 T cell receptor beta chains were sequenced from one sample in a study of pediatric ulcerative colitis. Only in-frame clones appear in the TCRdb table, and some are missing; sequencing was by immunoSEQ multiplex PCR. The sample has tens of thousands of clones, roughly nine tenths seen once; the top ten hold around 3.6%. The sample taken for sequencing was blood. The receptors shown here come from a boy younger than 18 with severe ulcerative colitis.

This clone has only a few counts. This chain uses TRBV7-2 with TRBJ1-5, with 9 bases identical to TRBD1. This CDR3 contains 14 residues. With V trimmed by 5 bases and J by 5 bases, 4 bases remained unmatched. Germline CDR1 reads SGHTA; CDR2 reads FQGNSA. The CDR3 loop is CASSGDRADQPQHF. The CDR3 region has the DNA TGTGCCAGCAGCGGGGACAGGGCCGATCAGCCCCAGCATTTT.

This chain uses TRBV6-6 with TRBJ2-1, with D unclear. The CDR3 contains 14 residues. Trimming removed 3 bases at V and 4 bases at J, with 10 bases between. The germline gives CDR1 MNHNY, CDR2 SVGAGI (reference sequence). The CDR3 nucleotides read TGTGCCAGCAGTTATCTCACTTCTTACAATGAGCAGTTCTTC. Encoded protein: CASSYLTSYNEQFF.

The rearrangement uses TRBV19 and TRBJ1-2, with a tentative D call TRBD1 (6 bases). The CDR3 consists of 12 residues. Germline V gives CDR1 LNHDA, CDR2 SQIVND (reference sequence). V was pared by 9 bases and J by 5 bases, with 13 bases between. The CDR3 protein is CASATGLYGYTF. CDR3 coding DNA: TGTGCCAGCGCGACAGGCTTGTATGGCTACACCTTC.

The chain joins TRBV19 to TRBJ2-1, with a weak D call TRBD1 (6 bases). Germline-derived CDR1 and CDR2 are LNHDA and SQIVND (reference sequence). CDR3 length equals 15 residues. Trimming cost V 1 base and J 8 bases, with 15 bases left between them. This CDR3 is CASSIGDTAPHEQFF. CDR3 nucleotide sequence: TGTGCCAGTAGTATAGGGGACACCGCTCCTCATGAGCAGTTCTTC.